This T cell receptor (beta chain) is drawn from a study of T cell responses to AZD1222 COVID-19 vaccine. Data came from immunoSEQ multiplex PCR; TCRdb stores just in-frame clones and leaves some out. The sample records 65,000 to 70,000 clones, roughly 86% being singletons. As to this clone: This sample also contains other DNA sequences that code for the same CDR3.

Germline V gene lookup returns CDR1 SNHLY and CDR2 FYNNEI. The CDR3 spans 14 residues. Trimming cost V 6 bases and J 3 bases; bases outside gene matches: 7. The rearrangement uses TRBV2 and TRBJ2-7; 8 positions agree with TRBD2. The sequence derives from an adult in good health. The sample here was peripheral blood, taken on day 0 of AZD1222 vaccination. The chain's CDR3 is CASSLSGSLYEQYF. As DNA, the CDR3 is TGTGCCAGCAGCCTAAGCGGGAGCCTCTACGAGCAGTACTTC.